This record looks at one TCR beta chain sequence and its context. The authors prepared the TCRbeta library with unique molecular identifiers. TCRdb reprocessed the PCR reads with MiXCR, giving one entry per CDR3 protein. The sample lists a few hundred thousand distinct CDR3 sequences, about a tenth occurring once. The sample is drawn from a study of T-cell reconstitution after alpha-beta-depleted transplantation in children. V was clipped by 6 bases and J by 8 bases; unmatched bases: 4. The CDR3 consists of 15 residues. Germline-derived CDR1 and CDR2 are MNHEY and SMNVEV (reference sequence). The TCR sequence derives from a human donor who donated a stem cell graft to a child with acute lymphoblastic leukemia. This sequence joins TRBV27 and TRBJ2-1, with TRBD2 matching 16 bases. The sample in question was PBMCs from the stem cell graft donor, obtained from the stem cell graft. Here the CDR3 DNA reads TGTGCCAGCAGGGCCGGGACTAGCGGGAGGGATGAGCAGTTCTTC. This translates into CASRAGTSGRDEQFF.